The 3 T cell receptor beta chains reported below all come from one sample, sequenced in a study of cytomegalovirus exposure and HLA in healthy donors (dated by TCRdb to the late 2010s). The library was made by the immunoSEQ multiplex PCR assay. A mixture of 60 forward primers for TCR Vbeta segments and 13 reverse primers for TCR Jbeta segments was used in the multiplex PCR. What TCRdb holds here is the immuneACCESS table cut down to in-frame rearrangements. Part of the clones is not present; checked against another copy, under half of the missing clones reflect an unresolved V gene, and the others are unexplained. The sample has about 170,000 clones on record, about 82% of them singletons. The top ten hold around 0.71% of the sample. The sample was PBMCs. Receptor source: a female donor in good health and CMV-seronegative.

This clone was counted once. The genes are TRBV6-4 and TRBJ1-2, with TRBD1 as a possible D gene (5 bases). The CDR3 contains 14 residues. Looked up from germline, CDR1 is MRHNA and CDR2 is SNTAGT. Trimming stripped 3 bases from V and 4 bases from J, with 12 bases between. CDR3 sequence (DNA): TGTGCCAGCAGTGAGCCGGGACTCTCCTATGGCTACACCTTC. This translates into CASSEPGLSYGYTF.

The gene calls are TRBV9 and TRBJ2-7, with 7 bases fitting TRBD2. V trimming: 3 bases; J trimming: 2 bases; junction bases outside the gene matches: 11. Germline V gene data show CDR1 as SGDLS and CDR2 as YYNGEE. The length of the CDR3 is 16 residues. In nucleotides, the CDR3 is TGTGCCAGCAGCGCGGGGGGAAGAGACGGGACCTACGAGCAGTACTTC. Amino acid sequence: CASSAGGRDGTYEQYF.

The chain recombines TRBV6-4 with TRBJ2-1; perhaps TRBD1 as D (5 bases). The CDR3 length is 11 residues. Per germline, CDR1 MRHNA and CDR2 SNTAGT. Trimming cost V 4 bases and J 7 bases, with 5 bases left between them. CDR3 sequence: CASSGTNEQFF. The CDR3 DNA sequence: TGTGCCAGCAGTGGGACAAATGAGCAGTTCTTC.